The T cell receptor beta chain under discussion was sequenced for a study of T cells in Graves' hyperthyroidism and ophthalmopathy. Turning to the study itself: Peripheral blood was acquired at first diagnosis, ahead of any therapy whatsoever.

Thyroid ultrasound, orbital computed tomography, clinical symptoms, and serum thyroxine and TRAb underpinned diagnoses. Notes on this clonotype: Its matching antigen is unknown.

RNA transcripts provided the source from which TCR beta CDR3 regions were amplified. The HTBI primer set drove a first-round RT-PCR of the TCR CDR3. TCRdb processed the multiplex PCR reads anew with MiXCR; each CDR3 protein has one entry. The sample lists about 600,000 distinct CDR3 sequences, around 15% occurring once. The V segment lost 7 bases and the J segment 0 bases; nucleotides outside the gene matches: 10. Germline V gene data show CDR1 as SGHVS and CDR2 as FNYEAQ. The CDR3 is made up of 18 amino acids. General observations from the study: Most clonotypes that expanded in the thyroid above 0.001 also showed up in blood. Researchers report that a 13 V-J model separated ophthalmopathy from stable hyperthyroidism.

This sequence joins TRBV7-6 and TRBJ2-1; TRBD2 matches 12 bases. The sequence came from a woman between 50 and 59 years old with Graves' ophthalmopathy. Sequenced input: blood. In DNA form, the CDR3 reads TGTGCCAGCACCCATACTAGCGGGAGGATGAGCTCCTACAATGAGCAGTTCTTC. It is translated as CASTHTSGRMSSYNEQFF. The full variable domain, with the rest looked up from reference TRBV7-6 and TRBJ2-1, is GAGVSQSPRYKVTKRGQDVALRCDPISGHVSLYWYRQALGQGPEFLTYFNYEAQQDKSGLPNDRFSAERPEGSISTLTIQRTEQRDSAMYRCASTHTSGRMSSYNEQFFGPGTRLTVL.